Each of the 23 T cell receptor beta chains below was sequenced from the same sample in a study of cytomegalovirus exposure and HLA in healthy donors. The PCR employed 60 Vbeta primers together with 13 Jbeta primers. TCRdb's table, derived via immunoSEQ multiplex PCR, lists solely in-frame clones and lacks some. The table includes some 160,000 clones, roughly 80% detected once. The sample taken for sequencing was PBMCs. These receptors were taken from a woman in her thirties or forties in good health and CMV-seropositive.

The chain employs TRBV19 and TRBJ1-5; unclear D gene. This CDR3 contains 18 residues. Germline V gives CDR1 LNHDA, CDR2 SQIVND (reference sequence). The ends were cut back, 4 bases at V and 3 bases at J, with 22 bases in the middle. CDR3 residues: CASSRGALTNDDNQPQHF. CDR3 nucleotide sequence: TGTGCCAGTAGTAGAGGAGCCCTGACGAATGACGACAATCAGCCCCAGCATTTT.

This clone was seen a few times. The rearrangement joins TRBV5-4 to TRBJ2-3, with TRBD2 matching over 9 bases. The germline V gene has CDR1 SGHNT and CDR2 YYREEE (reference sequence). The V and J ends lost 4 bases and 4 bases, in that order; junction bases with no gene match: 7. The CDR3 covers 15 residues. The CDR3 loop is CASSPVAGVSDTQYF. The CDR3 DNA is TGTGCCAGCAGCCCGGTAGCGGGAGTCTCAGATACGCAGTATTTT.

In this sample, this clone turned up once. The chain is built from TRBV29-1 and TRBJ1-2, with TRBD1 matching over 9 bases. The V gene end was trimmed by 7 bases and the J gene end by 3 bases; junction bases not matched to a gene: 6. Germline V gene data show CDR1 as SQVTM and CDR2 as ANQGSEA. This CDR3 region has 13 residues. The CDR3 DNA follows: TGCAGCGCGCGGGACAGGGAGGACTATGGCTACACCTTC. Its protein product is CSARDREDYGYTF.

The CDR3 nucleotides are TGTGCCAGCAGTTCGTCAGGGGGGCGGGGTAAACTGTTTTTT. Translating gives CASSSSGGRGKLFF. V is TRBV27 and J is TRBJ1-4; 7 nucleotides line up with TRBD1. Germline V CDR1 and CDR2: MNHEY, SMNVEV (reference sequence). V lost 4 bases to trimming and J lost 11 bases; unmatched junction nucleotides: 10. The CDR3 runs 14 residues.

V and J are TRBV2 and TRBJ1-2, with a weak D call TRBD1 (5 bases). The CDR3 consists of 16 residues. V was shortened by 1 base and J by 0 bases, with 12 bases between the two germline ends. Germline assignment: CDR1 SNHLY and CDR2 FYNNEI. The CDR3 here is CASSEDGAGPNYGYTF. CDR3 bases: TGTGCCAGCAGTGAAGATGGGGCAGGCCCTAACTATGGCTACACCTTC.

A few counts support this clone. This chain links TRBV5-4 with TRBJ1-3, with D unresolved. The V end lost 5 bases, the J end lost 3 bases, and 15 bases lay between the germline ends. The CDR3 totals 15 residues. CDR1 and CDR2 (germline): SGHNT, YYREEE (reference sequence). CDR3 sequence reads: CASSHPPSGGNTIYF. CDR3 nucleotides: TGTGCCAGCAGTCACCCCCCTTCGGGTGGAAACACCATATATTTT.

The genes are TRBV5-1 and TRBJ2-1, with TRBD2 matching 8 bases. This CDR3 comprises 15 residues. Germline trimming cut 0 bases from V and 5 bases from J; bases unmatched to any gene: 4. Germline loops: CDR1 SGHRS, CDR2 YFSETQ. In DNA form, the CDR3 reads TGCGCCAGCAGCTTGGGGACTAGCTGGGACAATGAGCAGTTCTTC. The encoded protein is CASSLGTSWDNEQFF. The full variable domain, in which reference TRBV5-1 and TRBJ2-1 provide the parts outside the CDR3, is KAGVTQTPRYLIKTRGQQVTLSCSPISGHRSVSWYQQTPGQGLQFLFEYFSETQRNKGNFPGRFSGRQFSNSRSEMNVSTLELGDSALYLCASSLGTSWDNEQFFGPGTRLTVL.

This clone has only one observation. The V gene is TRBV10-3, the J gene TRBJ1-5; weak D call: TRBD1 (6 bases). The CDR3 extends over 15 amino acids. With 0 bases removed from V and 3 bases from J, the gap between germline ends came to 9 bases. Germline V gene sequence: CDR1 ENHRY, CDR2 SYGVKD. CDR3 residues: CAISESGGSNQPQHF. The CDR3 coding sequence is TGTGCCATCAGTGAGTCTGGGGGCTCCAATCAGCCCCAGCATTTT.

The chain joins TRBV7-2 to TRBJ2-3; 9 nucleotides match TRBD1. CDR1 and CDR2 from the germline V gene are SGHTA and FQGNSA. V lost 4 bases to trimming and J lost 1 base; unmatched junction nucleotides: 3. The CDR3 loop spans 15 amino acids. The CDR3 nucleotides are TGTGCCAGCAGCTCCAGACAGGGGGGCACAGATACGCAGTATTTT. Translated, it gives CASSSRQGGTDTQYF.

The chain joins TRBV28 to TRBJ1-3; TRBD1 aligns across 8 bases. The CDR3 runs to 20 residues. The trim removed 4 bases at V and 0 bases at J, leaving 17 bases unmatched. Germline-derived CDR1 and CDR2 are MDHEN and SYDVKM. The CDR3: CASSSYGQGKPHDSGNTIYF. The CDR3 region has the DNA TGTGCCAGCAGTTCCTACGGACAGGGAAAACCCCACGACTCTGGAAACACCATATATTTT.

The chain combines TRBV4-1 with TRBJ2-2; D unresolved. The CDR3 contains 14 residues. The V gene's germline CDR1 is MGHRA and CDR2 YSYEKL. With 0 bases removed from V and 5 bases from J, the gap between germline ends came to 7 bases. The CDR3 coding sequence is TGCGCCAGCAGCCAAGAGAGGCTAACCGGGGAGCTGTTTTTT. Translated: CASSQERLTGELFF.

The gene calls are TRBV7-2 and TRBJ2-7; 13 positions match TRBD2. The CDR3 loop spans 15 amino acids. Germline values: CDR1 SGHTA, CDR2 FQGNSA. After removal of 7 bases from V and 3 bases from J, the junction contained 6 bases not matched to a gene. DNA for the CDR3: TGTGCCAGCATGGGGGGGACTAGCGGGAACTACGAGCAGTACTTC. Its protein is CASMGGTSGNYEQYF.

The chain carries TRBV5-6 and TRBJ2-7; the D is unclear. Germline loops: CDR1 SGHDT, CDR2 YYEEEE. The CDR3 has 12 amino acids. The V end was cut by 1 base, the J end by 5 bases, with 7 bases between. The CDR3 loop is CASSLTRNEQYF. The DNA for the CDR3 is TGTGCCAGCAGCTTGACGAGGAACGAGCAGTACTTC. Using reference TRBV5-6 and TRBJ2-7 for the parts outside the CDR3, the full variable domain is DAGVTQSPTHLIKTRGQQVTLRCSPKSGHDTVSWYQQALGQGPQFIFQYYEEEERQRGNFPDRFSGHQFPNYSSELNVNALLLGDSALYLCASSLTRNEQYFGPGTRLTVT.

This chain joins TRBV18 and TRBJ2-3; TRBD2 is a possible D gene (7 bases). Germline V gives CDR1 KGHSH, CDR2 LQKENI. Trimming shortened V by 3 bases and J by 8 bases, and 15 bases separated the two germline ends. The CDR3 has 14 amino acids. CDR3 amino acids: CASSPTGGGGTQYF. CDR3 bases: TGTGCCAGCTCACCGACAGGTGGGGGGGGTACGCAGTATTTT.

This sequence joins TRBV6-4 and TRBJ2-7, with D possibly TRBD2 on 6 matching bases. With 6 bases removed from V and 2 bases from J, the gap between germline ends came to 17 bases. The CDR3 consists of 15 residues. Germline V lookup: CDR1 MRHNA, CDR2 SNTAGT. The CDR3 DNA is TGTGCCAGCAGGACATGGGGGAGGTCTCCCTACGAGCAGTACTTC. Amino acids: CASRTWGRSPYEQYF.

The chain joins TRBV28 to TRBJ1-1; possible D gene TRBD1, 6 bases. Trimming shortened V by 5 bases and J by 5 bases, and 9 bases separated the two germline ends. The CDR3 sequence is 12 residues long. In germline, CDR1 is MDHEN, CDR2 SYDVKM. CDR3 in amino acids: CASSTGITEAFF. The DNA of the CDR3 is TGTGCCAGCAGTACAGGGATTACTGAAGCTTTCTTT. Complete variable domain (other parts from reference TRBV28 and TRBJ1-1): DVKVTQSSRYLVKRTGEKVFLECVQDMDHENMFWYRQDPGLGLRLIYFSYDVKMKEKGDIPEGYSVSREKKERFSLILESASTNQTSMYLCASSTGITEAFFGQGTRLTVV.

V and J are TRBV28 and TRBJ1-1, with D maybe TRBD1 (6 bases). The CDR3 covers 18 residues. V was pared by 6 bases and J by 0 bases, with 23 bases between. Germline V CDR1 and CDR2: MDHEN, SYDVKM. CDR3 loop: CASSLLHIWTDMNTEAFF. The CDR3 DNA reads TGTGCCAGCAGCCTTCTTCACATTTGGACAGATATGAACACTGAAGCTTTCTTT.

V gene TRBV10-3 combines with J gene TRBJ2-5; 7 nucleotides line up with TRBD2. Germline CDR1 ENHRY, CDR2 SYGVKD. Unmatched junction bases numbered 3, after V lost 0 bases and J lost 2 bases. The CDR3 consists of 15 residues. In DNA, the CDR3 is TGTGCCATCAGTGAGTCACCTAGCGGTCAAGAGACCCAGTACTTC. This sequence encodes CAISESPSGQETQYF.

As to this clone: Its ends do not fully match the called genes, so a read error is possible. The rearrangement joins TRBV15 to TRBJ2-2; TRBD2 is a possible D gene (5 bases). The CDR3 extends over 13 amino acids. CDR1 is LNHNV, CDR2 YYDKDF, per germline (reference sequence). CDR3 residues: CATSGDLARELFF. DNA of the CDR3: TGTGCCACCAGCGGAGACTTAGCGCGGGAGCTGTTTTTT.

The V call is TRBV14, the J call TRBJ2-5, with a weak D call TRBD2 (5 bases). This CDR3 spans 17 amino acids. CDR1 and CDR2 from the germline V gene are SGHDN and FVKESK. V was cut by 1 base and J by 9 bases, with 24 bases left in between. DNA of the CDR3: TGTGCCAGCAGCCAAGGGAGGTACACGCCCCAGGAGGCGGCCCAGTACTTC. This encodes CASSQGRYTPQEAAQYF.

The chain joins TRBV7-2 to TRBJ2-3; TRBD2 matches 11 bases. The V gene end was trimmed by 5 bases and the J gene end by 4 bases; junction bases not matched to a gene: 11. This CDR3 has 17 residues. Germline lookup yields CDR1 SGHTA and CDR2 FQGNSA. The CDR3 bases are TGTGCCAGCAGCCCCCAATTTAGCGGGGGGGCTGCAGATACGCAGTATTTT. Protein sequence: CASSPQFSGGAADTQYF. Full variable domain (remainder filled in from reference TRBV7-2 and TRBJ2-3): GAGVSQSPSNKVTEKGKDVELRCDPISGHTALYWYRQSLGQGLEFLIYFQGNSAPDKSGLPSDRFSAERTGGSVSTLTIQRTQQEDSAVYLCASSPQFSGGAADTQYFGPGTRLTVL.

The chain links TRBV11-2 to TRBJ2-7; D possibly corresponds to TRBD1 (6 bases). Between the trimmed V and J ends, which lost 4 bases and 2 bases, there was a span of 12 bases. The CDR3 length is 14 residues. Germline values: CDR1 SGHAT, CDR2 FQNNGV. The chain's CDR3 is CASSSTGFPYEQYF. The CDR3 DNA sequence: TGTGCCAGCAGCTCTACAGGGTTCCCCTACGAGCAGTACTTC.

V is TRBV5-1 and J is TRBJ2-5; the D gene is possibly TRBD1 (6 bases). Looked up from germline, CDR1 is SGHRS and CDR2 is YFSETQ. The length of the CDR3 is 13 residues. Trimming shortened V by 4 bases and J by 5 bases, and 12 bases separated the two germline ends. In DNA form, the CDR3 reads TGCGCCAGCAGCGGGGGCCCAGGGGAGACCCAGTACTTC. Amino acids: CASSGGPGETQYF.